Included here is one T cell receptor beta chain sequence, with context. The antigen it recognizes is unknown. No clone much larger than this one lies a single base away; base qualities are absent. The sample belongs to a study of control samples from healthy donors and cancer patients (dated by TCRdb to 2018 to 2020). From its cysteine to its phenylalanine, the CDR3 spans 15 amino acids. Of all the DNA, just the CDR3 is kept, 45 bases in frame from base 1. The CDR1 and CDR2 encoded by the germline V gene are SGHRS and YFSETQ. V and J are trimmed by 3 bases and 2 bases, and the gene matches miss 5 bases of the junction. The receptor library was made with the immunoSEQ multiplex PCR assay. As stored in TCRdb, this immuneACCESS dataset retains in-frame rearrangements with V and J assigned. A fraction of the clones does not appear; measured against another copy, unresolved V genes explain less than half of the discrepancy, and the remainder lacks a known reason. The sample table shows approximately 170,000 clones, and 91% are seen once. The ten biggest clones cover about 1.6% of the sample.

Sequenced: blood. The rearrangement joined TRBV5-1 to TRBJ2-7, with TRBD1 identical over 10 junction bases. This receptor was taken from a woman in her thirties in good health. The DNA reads TGCGCCAGCAGCTCCCCGGACAGGGGGACCTACGAGCAGTACTTC. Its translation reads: CASSSPDRGTYEQYF.